Presented here are 25 T cell receptor beta chains from one specimen sequenced in a study of Ad26.COV2.S vaccination and SARS-CoV-2 variants. Here immunoSEQ multiplex PCR was the method, and the copy in TCRdb shows in-frame clones only, minus some. The table has about 410,000 clones, about 90% seen once; the top ten hold about 1.6%. Treatment denoted: 15 to 20 received Ad26.COV2.S at low or high dose, single or two shots; about 5 received placebo; per-sample allocation not given. Specimens were obtained on day 63 following the first vaccine or placebo injection. Here the sequenced sample was peripheral blood, taken in a trial of Ad26.COV2.S vaccine versus placebo. These receptors all come from a person between 18 and 65 years old who received the Ad26.COV2.S COVID-19 vaccine or a placebo.

This chain connects TRBV4-1 to TRBJ1-5; D is ambiguous. With 0 bases removed from V and 8 bases from J, the gap between germline ends came to 20 bases. The CDR3 is 17 residues long. Germline V gene lookup returns CDR1 MGHRA and CDR2 YSYEKL. For the CDR3, the DNA is TGCGCCAGCAGCCAAGATCTTGGGCGCCGGACCCAGGAGCCCCAGCATTTT. It translates to CASSQDLGRRTQEPQHF.

The J gene is TRBJ2-1, the V gene TRBV11-3, with 7 positions matching TRBD2. The CDR3 is 13 residues long. Germline CDR1 and CDR2: SGHNT and YENEEA. The J segment lost 7 bases and the V segment lost 5 bases, leaving 5 bases of the junction unmatched. The CDR3 coding sequence is TGTGCCAGCAGCCCAGCGCGGGAGAATGAGCAGTTCTTC. It is translated as CASSPARENEQFF.

The chain combines TRBV5-1 with TRBJ2-3; TRBD2 matches 10 bases. The CDR3 covers 15 residues. With V trimmed by 5 bases and J by 1 base, 4 bases remained unmatched. In germline, CDR1 is SGHRS, CDR2 YFSETQ. The CDR3 protein is CASRLAGEGTDTQYF. CDR3 DNA sequence: TGCGCCAGCAGGCTAGCGGGGGAGGGCACAGATACGCAGTATTTT.

This chain joins TRBV27 and TRBJ1-6; no clear D. This CDR3 has 12 amino acids. V was shortened by 5 bases and J by 3 bases, with 2 bases between the two germline ends. Germline V lookup: CDR1 MNHEY, CDR2 SMNVEV (reference sequence). CDR3 nucleotide sequence: TGTGCCAGCAGTAGCTATAATTCACCCCTCCACTTT. Its translation is CASSSYNSPLHF.

J is TRBJ1-2 and V is TRBV30; perhaps TRBD1 as D (5 bases). Trimming pared 8 bases from V and 3 bases from J, leaving 22 bases between. The CDR3 is made up of 15 amino acids. CDR1 GTSNPN and CDR2 SVGIG come from the germline V gene (reference sequence). CDR3 residues: CAGLGTDQLDYGYTF. The DNA for the CDR3 is TGTGCCGGATTAGGGACGGATCAACTAGACTATGGCTACACCTTC.

This clone has a single count. The rearrangement links TRBV27 to TRBJ1-4; D is undetermined. The CDR3 covers 13 residues. The germline V and J ends were trimmed by 2 bases and 5 bases, with 6 bases remaining between them. Germline values: CDR1 MNHEY, CDR2 SMNVEV (reference sequence). CDR3: CASSLTGNEKLFF. CDR3 in DNA: TGTGCCAGCAGTTTAACCGGCAATGAAAAACTGTTTTTT.

V usage is TRBV7-2 and J usage is TRBJ1-3, with D tentatively TRBD1 (5 bases). V gave up 5 bases and J gave up 1 base, with 12 bases separating them. CDR1 SGHTA and CDR2 FQGNSA come from the germline V gene. The CDR3 runs 15 residues. The CDR3 nucleotides read TGTGCCAGCAGCCCACGGGGGGGGTCTGGAAACACCATATATTTT. This gives the protein CASSPRGGSGNTIYF.

The chain combines TRBV18 with TRBJ2-4; D may correspond to TRBD1 or TRBD2 (5 bases each). CDR1 and CDR2 (germline): KGHSH, LQKENI. The CDR3 consists of 16 residues. V lost 0 bases, J lost 8 bases, and 17 bases lay in between. CDR3 residues: CASSPPVLQGEDIQYF. The DNA for the CDR3 is TGTGCCAGCTCACCACCGGTCTTGCAGGGAGAAGACATTCAGTACTTC.

The chain combines TRBV4-3 with TRBJ2-3; the D gene could be TRBD1 or TRBD2 (5 bases each). Germline assignment: CDR1 LGHNA and CDR2 YSLEER. Trimming removed 3 bases at V and 2 bases at J, with 21 bases between. The CDR3 contains 18 residues. CDR3 protein: CASSHDPKRGAVTDTQYF. The CDR3 nucleotides read TGCGCCAGCAGCCATGACCCTAAGAGAGGGGCCGTCACAGATACGCAGTATTTT.

This clone was seen only once. CDR3 coding DNA: TGTGCCAGCAGCGCCTGGACAGGGAACTCTGGAAACACCATATATTTT. It encodes CASSAWTGNSGNTIYF. The rearrangement links TRBV9 to TRBJ1-3; 8 bases fit TRBD1. The CDR3 extends over 16 amino acids. Germline-derived CDR1 and CDR2 are SGDLS and YYNGEE. V dropped 3 bases and J dropped 0; count of bases not matched to a gene: 5.

V and J are TRBV7-2 and TRBJ1-3; D is unclear. This CDR3 has 15 amino acids. V was pared by 1 base and J by 2 bases, with 9 bases between. Germline assignment: CDR1 SGHTA and CDR2 FQGNSA. The CDR3, as DNA: TGTGCCAGCAGCTTAGATTCCAGGCCTGGAAACACCATATATTTT. Translating it yields CASSLDSRPGNTIYF.

This chain links TRBV5-4 with TRBJ2-7, with 8 bases fitting TRBD2. The junction had 4 bases not matched to a gene; V was cut back by 2 bases and J by 6 bases. The CDR3 totals 13 residues. Germline assignment: CDR1 SGHNT and CDR2 YYREEE (reference sequence). CDR3 DNA sequence: TGTGCCAGCAGCTTAGGCGGGGGGAGCGAGCAGTACTTC. Translation: CASSLGGGSEQYF. Complete variable domain (other parts from reference TRBV5-4 and TRBJ2-7): ETGVTQSPTHLIKTRGQQVTLRCSSQSGHNTVSWYQQALGQGPQFIFQYYREEENGRGNFPPRFSGLQFPNYSSELNVNALELDDSALYLCASSLGGGSEQYFGPGTRLTVT.

V is TRBV5-1 and J is TRBJ1-2; 11 bases fit TRBD1. This CDR3 contains 13 residues. The junction had 3 bases not matched to a gene; V was cut back by 4 bases and J by 7 bases. Germline CDR1 reads SGHRS; CDR2 reads YFSETQ. In DNA form, the CDR3 reads TGCGCCAGCAGCCAGGACAGGGGGCTTGGCTACACCTTC. Encoded protein: CASSQDRGLGYTF. The complete variable domain, with remaining parts taken from reference TRBV5-1 and TRBJ1-2, reads KAGVTQTPRYLIKTRGQQVTLSCSPISGHRSVSWYQQTPGQGLQFLFEYFSETQRNKGNFPGRFSGRQFSNSRSEMNVSTLELGDSALYLCASSQDRGLGYTFGSGTRLTVV.

On this clone: Other DNA sequences of this sample code for an identical CDR3. The V gene is TRBV13, the J gene TRBJ2-7; D might be TRBD2 (7 bases). The CDR3 sequence is 14 residues long. The germline CDR1 and CDR2 sequences are PRHDT and FYEKMQ (reference sequence). The ends were cut back, 3 bases at V and 4 bases at J, with 13 bases in the middle. The CDR3 is CASSLGGRGYEQYF. Written as DNA, the CDR3 is TGTGCCAGCAGCTTGGGGGGGCGCGGTTACGAGCAGTACTTC.

This CDR3 is CASSPARTGELFF. The CDR3 DNA sequence: TGTGCCAGCAGCCCAGCTAGGACCGGGGAGCTGTTTTTT. This rearrangement joins TRBV5-4 to TRBJ2-2; no firm D call. The V end was cut by 4 bases, the J end by 5 bases, with 9 bases between. The germline V gene has CDR1 SGHNT and CDR2 YYREEE (reference sequence). The CDR3 covers 13 residues. Filled out from reference TRBV5-4 and TRBJ2-2, the complete variable domain reads ETGVTQSPTHLIKTRGQQVTLRCSSQSGHNTVSWYQQALGQGPQFIFQYYREEENGRGNFPPRFSGLQFPNYSSELNVNALELDDSALYLCASSPARTGELFFGEGSRLTVL.

The chain joins TRBV5-4 to TRBJ1-1; 7 positions match TRBD1. Germline CDR1 SGHNT, CDR2 YYREEE (reference sequence). V gave up 4 bases and J gave up 4 bases; unmatched junction bases: 7. The CDR3 is 14 residues long. CDR3 sequence (DNA): TGTGCCAGCAGCCCAATACAGGGGACCACTGAAGCTTTCTTT. Its protein product is CASSPIQGTTEAFF.

V and J are TRBV6-5 and TRBJ1-5; TRBD1 matches at 7 bases. CDR3 length equals 14 residues. V shed 7 bases, J shed 7 bases, and the junction held 10 bases outside the gene matches. The V gene's germline CDR1 is MNHEY and CDR2 SVGAGI. This chain's CDR3 is CASTEGGGGQPQHF. The DNA of the CDR3 is TGTGCCAGCACCGAGGGAGGGGGCGGGCAGCCCCAGCATTTT.

The rearrangement links TRBV7-8 to TRBJ2-1; D unresolved. The ends were cut back, 5 bases at V and 5 bases at J, with 10 bases in the middle. This CDR3 contains 13 residues. CDR1 SGHVS and CDR2 FQNEAQ come from the germline V gene. The CDR3 is CASSIGRDNEQFF. Written as DNA, the CDR3 is TGTGCCAGCAGCATCGGACGCGACAATGAGCAGTTCTTC.

V gene TRBV3-1 (or the pseudogene TRBV3-2) combines with J gene TRBJ2-4; perhaps D is TRBD1 or TRBD2 (6 bases each). Trimming cost V 0 bases and J 2 bases, with 8 bases left between them. The CDR3 is made up of 15 amino acids. The germline gives CDR1 LGHDT, CDR2 YNNKEL (reference sequence). The CDR3 DNA follows: TGTGCCAGCAGCCAAGAAGGGGGGTCCAAAAACATTCAGTACTTC. This sequence encodes CASSQEGGSKNIQYF.

The chain uses TRBV5-4 and TRBJ2-7; D may correspond to TRBD1 or TRBD2 (5 bases each). The length of the CDR3 is 14 residues. Germline V gene lookup returns CDR1 SGHNT and CDR2 YYREEE (reference sequence). V was clipped by 4 bases and J by 5 bases, with 16 bases between them. This chain's CDR3 is CASSLPWGSDEQYF. In DNA, the CDR3 is TGTGCCAGCAGCCTCCCGTGGGGGAGCGACGAGCAGTACTTC.

The V gene is TRBV9, the J gene TRBJ2-5, with D maybe TRBD2 (5 bases). The germline gives CDR1 SGDLS, CDR2 YYNGEE. This CDR3 comprises 14 residues. Trimming removed 4 bases at V and 3 bases at J, with 13 bases between. The CDR3 region is CASSPLAYEETQYF. The CDR3 DNA sequence: TGTGCCAGCAGCCCATTAGCGTACGAAGAGACCCAGTACTTC.

This rearrangement joins TRBV19 to TRBJ1-1; tentatively, D is TRBD1 (5 bases). This CDR3 has 15 residues. Per the germline V gene, CDR1 is LNHDA and CDR2 is SQIVND (reference sequence). The V and J ends lost 2 bases and 4 bases respectively, with 14 bases between them. The CDR3 bases are TGTGCCAGTAGTATATGGGGGAATTCGGGCACTGAAGCTTTCTTT. Translating gives CASSIWGNSGTEAFF.

The CDR3 coding sequence is TGTGCCAGCAGGGGGAGACAGTTTAAGGATGGCTACACCTTC. This encodes CASRGRQFKDGYTF. This chain links TRBV25-1 with TRBJ1-2, with D possibly TRBD1 on 5 matching bases. Germline V lookup: CDR1 MGHDK, CDR2 SYGVNS. CDR3 size: 14 residues. V was trimmed by 6 bases and J by 6 bases, leaving 17 bases between them.

This chain connects TRBV6-5 to TRBJ2-5, with D perhaps given as TRBD1 or TRBD2 (5 bases each). Per germline, CDR1 MNHEY and CDR2 SVGAGI. V gave up 2 bases and J gave up 4 bases, with 11 bases separating them. This CDR3 has 14 amino acids. The CDR3 DNA follows: TGTGCCAGCAGTTACCTGGGGGATCGAGAGACCCAGTACTTC. Residues: CASSYLGDRETQYF.

The gene calls are TRBV5-6 and TRBJ1-2; TRBD1 might be the D (5 bases). Germline CDR1 and CDR2: SGHDT and YYEEEE. V lost 1 base, J lost 8 bases, and 15 bases lay in between. The CDR3 runs to 14 residues. CDR3 in amino acids: CASSLRDSEVGYTF. In nucleotides, the CDR3 is TGTGCCAGCAGCTTGAGGGACTCGGAGGTGGGCTACACCTTC.